Listed here are 4 T cell receptor beta chains from one sample, sequenced in a study of shared clonotypes between healthy human individuals. Assay: immunoSEQ multiplex PCR; the TCRdb copy retains only in-frame clones and omits some. The sample includes 2 million to 2.5 million clones, 95% of them seen just once. Specimen: naive CD4+ T cells sorted from blood. Subset given: CD45RA+ positively selected. The receptors come from a man between 18 and 29 years old in good health.

The chain combines TRBV4-1 with TRBJ2-7; perhaps TRBD1 as D (5 bases). Germline CDR1 reads MGHRA; CDR2 reads YSYEKL. The CDR3 is 14 amino acids. Trimming took off 0 bases at V and 4 bases at J, with 10 bases between the two ends. Here the CDR3 reads CASSQDLRGYEQYF. CDR3 DNA sequence: TGCGCCAGCAGCCAAGATCTTAGGGGATACGAGCAGTACTTC.

This clone was counted once. The CDR3 bases are TGTGCCAGCAGCTTAGGGTATAGCACTACCTACAATGAGCAGTTCTTC. Its translation: CASSLGYSTTYNEQFF. This chain uses TRBV7-2 with TRBJ2-1, with D unclear. Per the germline V gene, CDR1 is SGHTA and CDR2 is FQGNSA. The CDR3 loop spans 16 amino acids. Trimming left V 1 base short and J 2 bases short, with 12 bases between.

This clone appeared once. V gene TRBV30 combines with J gene TRBJ2-3; the D is unclear. V was trimmed by 3 bases and J by 7 bases, leaving 11 bases between them. The germline gives CDR1 GTSNPN, CDR2 SVGIG (reference sequence). The length of the CDR3 is 12 residues. The DNA for the CDR3 is TGTGCCTGGAGCTTCGTTAGGCATACGCAGTATTTT. It encodes CAWSFVRHTQYF.

J is TRBJ2-7 and V is TRBV7-2; 10 bases map to TRBD2. The CDR3 spans 17 residues. CDR1 is SGHTA, CDR2 FQGNSA, per germline. The V and J ends lost 0 bases and 7 bases, in that order; junction bases with no gene match: 12. This chain's CDR3 is CASSLALSGLATLEQYF. In DNA, the CDR3 is TGTGCCAGCAGCTTAGCGCTCTCGGGACTAGCGACCTTGGAGCAGTACTTC.